A selection of T cell receptor beta chains follows, all from one sample in a study of T-cell memory formation after mild COVID-19. TCRdb processed the 5' RACE reads anew with MiXCR; each CDR3 protein has one entry. The table shows a few hundred thousand distinct CDR3 sequences, with approximately 14% occurring only once. The sequencing input was PBMCs or a T cell subset sorted from them (not recorded which). These receptors were obtained from a man aged 18 to 35 who had mild COVID-19 (a few samples of this study predate the infection). Cell type and time point are not known. CDR3s include the opening cysteine and the closing phenylalanine or tryptophan. The D gene is left open where the match is weak. Clone size appears in some rows only: once, few, many, or a class for an expanded clone.

abundance: few
d_gene: .
v_gene: TRBV7-2
j_gene: TRBJ1-6
CDR3nt: TGTGCCAGCAGCCCCTTAGATTCACCCCTCCACTTT
CDR3aa: CASSPLDSPLHF

abundance: few
d_gene: .
v_gene: TRBV7-2
j_gene: TRBJ1-4
CDR3nt: TGTGCCAGCAGCTTAGCAGGGCCTACTAATGAAAAACTGTTTTTT
CDR3aa: CASSLAGPTNEKLFF

abundance: many
d_gene: TRBD1
v_gene: TRBV4-2
j_gene: TRBJ1-6
CDR3nt: TGTGCCAGCAGCGCAGAGGGGGCAGGTTCACCCCTCCACTTT
CDR3aa: CASSAEGAGSPLHF

abundance: .
d_gene: .
v_gene: TRBV4-2
j_gene: TRBJ2-7
CDR3nt: TGTGCCAGCAGCCAAGAAGGCGCCGCGGGCGAGCAGTACTTC
CDR3aa: CASSQEGAAGEQYF

abundance: few
d_gene: TRBD1
v_gene: TRBV24-1
j_gene: TRBJ1-5
CDR3nt: TGTGCCACCAGTGATGGGACAGGGTTAAGCAATCAGCCCCAGCATTTT
CDR3aa: CATSDGTGLSNQPQHF

abundance: few
d_gene: .
v_gene: TRBV2
j_gene: TRBJ1-1
CDR3nt: TGTGCCAGCACCCAGGGGAACACTGAAGCTTTCTTT
CDR3aa: CASTQGNTEAFF

abundance: .
d_gene: .
v_gene: TRBV5-1
j_gene: TRBJ2-1
CDR3nt: TGCGCCAGCAGCTTGTGGGAGAATGAGCAGTTCTTC
CDR3aa: CASSLWENEQFF

abundance: few
d_gene: .
v_gene: TRBV5-1
j_gene: TRBJ2-1
CDR3nt: TGCGCCAGCAGCATCCCGGCGGTCGCATACAATGAGCAGTTCTTC
CDR3aa: CASSIPAVAYNEQFF

abundance: few
d_gene: .
v_gene: TRBV9
j_gene: TRBJ1-6
CDR3nt: TGTGCCAGCAGCGCCTCTGGGGGGGACACCCTCCACTTT
CDR3aa: CASSASGGDTLHF

abundance: few
d_gene: .
v_gene: TRBV7-9
j_gene: TRBJ1-2
CDR3nt: TGTGCCAGCGATCGGGGGTACTATGGCTACACCTTC
CDR3aa: CASDRGYYGYTF

abundance: .
d_gene: .
v_gene: TRBV4-1
j_gene: TRBJ1-4
CDR3nt: TGCGCCAGCAGCCCCCCGAGGGCGATGAGGTTAAATGAAAAACTGTTTTTT
CDR3aa: CASSPPRAMRLNEKLFF

abundance: few
d_gene: .
v_gene: TRBV10-2
j_gene: TRBJ2-5
CDR3nt: TGCGCCAGCAGTGAGCAGGGGCGCGGAGAGACCCAGTACTTC
CDR3aa: CASSEQGRGETQYF

abundance: many
d_gene: TRBD2
v_gene: TRBV4-2
j_gene: TRBJ2-3
CDR3nt: TGTGCCAGCAGCCGGACTAGCGGGGGGGCCACAGATACGCAGTATTTT
CDR3aa: CASSRTSGGATDTQYF

abundance: few
d_gene: TRBD1
v_gene: TRBV5-1
j_gene: TRBJ1-4
CDR3nt: TGCGCCAGCAGCTTGGGAACAGGGGGCGCAACTAATGAAAAACTGTTTTTT
CDR3aa: CASSLGTGGATNEKLFF

abundance: .
d_gene: .
v_gene: TRBV4-2
j_gene: TRBJ2-7
CDR3nt: TGTGCCAGCAGCCAAGGTGGACTCACGACAGGCTACGAGCAGTACTTC
CDR3aa: CASSQGGLTTGYEQYF

abundance: .
d_gene: .
v_gene: TRBV5-1
j_gene: TRBJ1-1
CDR3nt: TGCGCCAGCTCCAAGGAGGCAGGGTACGAGAACACTGAAGCTTTCTTT
CDR3aa: CASSKEAGYENTEAFF

abundance: .
d_gene: TRBD1
v_gene: TRBV25-1
j_gene: TRBJ2-2
CDR3nt: TGTGCCAGCAGTGATAACAGGGGGCGGACCGGGGAGCTGTTTTTT
CDR3aa: CASSDNRGRTGELFF

abundance: .
d_gene: TRBD1
v_gene: TRBV12-3/TRBV12-4
j_gene: TRBJ1-2
CDR3nt: TGTGCCAGCAGTCGACAGGGCCACTATGGCTACACCTTC
CDR3aa: CASSRQGHYGYTF

abundance: .
d_gene: TRBD1
v_gene: TRBV24-1
j_gene: TRBJ1-1
CDR3nt: TGTGCCACCAGTGATTCGACGACAGGGGGTATTGAAGCTTTCTTT
CDR3aa: CATSDSTTGGIEAFF

abundance: few
d_gene: .
v_gene: TRBV12-3/TRBV12-4
j_gene: TRBJ1-2
CDR3nt: TGTGCCAGCAGTTTAGGGGACCCCGCTGATGGCTACACCTTC
CDR3aa: CASSLGDPADGYTF

abundance: .
d_gene: .
v_gene: TRBV20-1
j_gene: TRBJ2-1
CDR3nt: TGCAGTGCCAATGCACCAGAGCAGTTCTTC
CDR3aa: CSANAPEQFF

abundance: .
d_gene: .
v_gene: TRBV10-3
j_gene: TRBJ1-4
CDR3nt: TGTGCCATCAGTGAGTCCGGGCCAACTAATGAAAAACTGTTTTTT
CDR3aa: CAISESGPTNEKLFF

abundance: .
d_gene: .
v_gene: TRBV6-5
j_gene: TRBJ2-1
CDR3nt: TGTGCCAGCAGGTCCCGGGGGAGCTCCTACAATGAGCAGTTCTTC
CDR3aa: CASRSRGSSYNEQFF

abundance: few
d_gene: .
v_gene: TRBV7-2
j_gene: TRBJ2-5
CDR3nt: TGTGCCAGCAGCCCAACCACGGAAGGGGCCCAGTACTTC
CDR3aa: CASSPTTEGAQYF

abundance: few
d_gene: .
v_gene: TRBV6-6
j_gene: TRBJ2-3
CDR3nt: TGTGCCAGCAGTTACGTCGGGAGCACAGATACGCAGTATTTT
CDR3aa: CASSYVGSTDTQYF

abundance: few
d_gene: TRBD2
v_gene: TRBV9
j_gene: TRBJ2-1
CDR3nt: TGTGCCAGCAGCGTGGGACTAGCGGGGAAATACAATGAGCAGTTCTTC
CDR3aa: CASSVGLAGKYNEQFF

abundance: .
d_gene: TRBD1
v_gene: TRBV6-1
j_gene: TRBJ2-7
CDR3nt: TGTGCCAGCAGTGAACTGGGGACAGGGGTCGCCGAGCAGTACTTC
CDR3aa: CASSELGTGVAEQYF

abundance: .
d_gene: .
v_gene: TRBV3-1
j_gene: TRBJ1-5
CDR3nt: TGTGCCAGCAGCCAAGATAGGATCCAGCCCCAGCATTTT
CDR3aa: CASSQDRIQPQHF

abundance: .
d_gene: .
v_gene: TRBV2
j_gene: TRBJ2-5
CDR3nt: TGTGCCAGCATCCTCGGGACGGAGCAAGAGACCCAGTACTTC
CDR3aa: CASILGTEQETQYF

abundance: few
d_gene: .
v_gene: TRBV4-1
j_gene: TRBJ2-1
CDR3nt: TGCGCCAGCAGCCAAGATATCAGGGCGCAGGACAATGAGCAGTTCTTC
CDR3aa: CASSQDIRAQDNEQFF

abundance: many
d_gene: .
v_gene: TRBV5-1
j_gene: TRBJ1-2
CDR3nt: TGCGCCAGCAGCTTGTCGGGAAGCAATAATGGCTACACCTTC
CDR3aa: CASSLSGSNNGYTF

abundance: .
d_gene: .
v_gene: TRBV6-5
j_gene: TRBJ2-7
CDR3nt: TGTGCCAGCAGTGGCGAGGGACACCCAATCTACGAGCAGTACTTC
CDR3aa: CASSGEGHPIYEQYF

abundance: few
d_gene: .
v_gene: TRBV11-2
j_gene: TRBJ2-3
CDR3nt: TGTGCCAGCAGCTTCGGGCTAGATACGCAGTATTTT
CDR3aa: CASSFGLDTQYF

abundance: .
d_gene: .
v_gene: TRBV7-2
j_gene: TRBJ2-3
CDR3nt: TGTGCCAGCAGCACGGCCCCCAGCACAGATACGCAGTATTTT
CDR3aa: CASSTAPSTDTQYF

abundance: few
d_gene: .
v_gene: TRBV4-2
j_gene: TRBJ2-3
CDR3nt: TGTGCCAGCAGCCAGGAAGAGCTGGGGGATACGCAGTATTTT
CDR3aa: CASSQEELGDTQYF

abundance: .
d_gene: .
v_gene: TRBV7-3
j_gene: TRBJ1-6
CDR3nt: TGTGCCAGCAGCTTAAAACCAAATTCACCCCTCCACTTT
CDR3aa: CASSLKPNSPLHF

abundance: few
d_gene: TRBD2
v_gene: TRBV4-3
j_gene: TRBJ2-5
CDR3nt: TGCGCCAGCAGCCAAGCTAATAGCGGGGGGGCAAGAGAGACCCAGTACTTC
CDR3aa: CASSQANSGGARETQYF

abundance: few
d_gene: .
v_gene: TRBV20-1
j_gene: TRBJ1-4
CDR3nt: TGCAGTGCTAGTCCCGGACAGCTTAATGAAAAACTGTTTTTT
CDR3aa: CSASPGQLNEKLFF

abundance: .
d_gene: .
v_gene: TRBV7-3
j_gene: TRBJ1-6
CDR3nt: TGTGCCAGCAGCGAAACAGGGTATAATTCACCCCTCCACTTT
CDR3aa: CASSETGYNSPLHF

abundance: few
d_gene: .
v_gene: TRBV5-1
j_gene: TRBJ2-1
CDR3nt: TGCGCCAGCAGCCTCAGGGGCGGGGTCAATGAGCAGTTCTTC
CDR3aa: CASSLRGGVNEQFF

abundance: .
d_gene: .
v_gene: TRBV20-1
j_gene: TRBJ2-3
CDR3nt: TGCAGTGCTAGAGATGCCGGGATATTCACAGATACGCAGTATTTT
CDR3aa: CSARDAGIFTDTQYF

abundance: few
d_gene: .
v_gene: TRBV3-1
j_gene: TRBJ2-6
CDR3nt: TGTGCCAGCGAACGACAGGACAGGGCCAACGTCCTGACTTTC
CDR3aa: CASERQDRANVLTF

abundance: .
d_gene: TRBD1
v_gene: TRBV7-8
j_gene: TRBJ2-3
CDR3nt: TGTGCCAGCAGCTTGACAGGGATCGTTTCGGATACGCAGTATTTT
CDR3aa: CASSLTGIVSDTQYF

abundance: .
d_gene: .
v_gene: TRBV15
j_gene: TRBJ1-1
CDR3nt: TGTGCCACCAGCAGAGATTTGGGGGCGAGGCACACTGAAGCTTTCTTT
CDR3aa: CATSRDLGARHTEAFF

abundance: few
d_gene: TRBD1
v_gene: TRBV4-1
j_gene: TRBJ2-1
CDR3nt: TGCGCCAGCAGCCAACGGGGAATAGGACAGGGGGCCAATGAGCAGTTCTTC
CDR3aa: CASSQRGIGQGANEQFF